The 29 T cell receptor beta chains below all came from one sample that was sequenced in a study of shared clonotypes between healthy human individuals. The repertoire was sequenced with immunoSEQ multiplex PCR; TCRdb's copy has only in-frame clones and lacks some. The top ten hold roughly 0.82% of the sample, which has around 1,000,000 clones, 77% seen once. The sample consisted of memory CD4+ T cells from PBMCs. Subset in this sample: CD45RA-negative fraction. These receptors came from a man between 18 and 35 years old in good health. Some clones in this sample may be carry-over from other donors' samples.

This clone was detected a few times. J is TRBJ1-1 and V is TRBV7-8; D not resolved. The CDR3 covers 14 residues. CDR1 and CDR2 (germline): SGHVS, FQNEAQ. Trimming cost V 1 base and J 1 base, with 7 bases left between them. The CDR3 here is CASSLVAQNTEAFF. The DNA for the CDR3 is TGTGCCAGCAGCTTAGTGGCCCAGAACACTGAAGCTTTCTTT. Supplemented by reference TRBV7-8 and TRBJ1-1, the full variable domain reads GAGVSQSPRYKVAKRGQDVALRCDPISGHVSLFWYQQALGQGPEFLTYFQNEAQLDKSGLPSDRFFAERPEGSVSTLKIQRTQQEDSAVYLCASSLVAQNTEAFFGQGTRLTVV.

The chain recombines TRBV5-1 with TRBJ1-4; TRBD1 aligns across 8 bases. The germline CDR1 and CDR2 sequences are SGHRS and YFSETQ. The CDR3 sequence is 15 residues long. Trimming removed 2 bases from V and 3 bases from J; junction bases left unmatched: 3. The CDR3 sequence is CASSFLTGANEKLFF. The CDR3 region has the DNA TGCGCCAGCAGCTTTTTGACAGGGGCTAATGAAAAACTGTTTTTT.

CDR3 residues: CASSLTGSSYNEQFF. CDR3 DNA: TGTGCCAGCAGTCTCACAGGGAGCTCCTACAATGAGCAGTTCTTC. The chain links TRBV7-6 to TRBJ2-1; a possible D gene is TRBD1 (6 bases). CDR3 length: 15 residues. Trimming removed 6 bases at V and 0 bases at J, with 12 bases between. CDR1 is SGHVS and CDR2 is FNYEAQ in the germline V gene.

The V gene is TRBV6-1, the J gene TRBJ1-6, with TRBD1 matching over 7 bases. J was trimmed by 5 bases and V by 3 bases; bases with no gene match: 7. The CDR3 is 16 residues long. The germline gives CDR1 MNHNS, CDR2 SASEGT. The CDR3 region has the DNA TGTGCCAGCAGTGACGTCTTACAGGGGCATAATTCACCCCTCCACTTT. Translation gives CASSDVLQGHNSPLHF.

The chain has TRBV6-5 and TRBJ1-1; D is uncertain. Trimming left V 5 bases short and J 4 bases short, with 8 bases between. Germline V gives CDR1 MNHEY, CDR2 SVGAGI. The CDR3 is made up of 12 amino acids. CDR3 bases: TGTGCCAGCAGTATAAAAGGCACTGAAGCTTTCTTT. Residues: CASSIKGTEAFF.

CDR3 region: CASGQVSTDTQYF. The CDR3 DNA is TGTGCCAGCGGTCAGGTGAGCACAGATACGCAGTATTTT. The rearrangement joins TRBV28 to TRBJ2-3; D uncertain. The length of the CDR3 is 13 residues. Germline V gene lookup returns CDR1 MDHEN and CDR2 SYDVKM. The ends were cut back, 8 bases at V and 0 bases at J, with 9 bases in the middle.

This clone was seen a single time. Here the CDR3 reads CASSPDRGPETQYF. The CDR3 DNA reads TGCGCCAGCAGCCCGGACAGGGGGCCGGAGACCCAGTACTTC. The V and J genes are TRBV5-1 and TRBJ2-5, with 11 bases identical to TRBD1. The V gene's germline CDR1 is SGHRS and CDR2 YFSETQ. The CDR3 is made up of 14 amino acids. Trimming cost V 4 bases and J 5 bases; bases outside gene matches: 4.

The rearrangement uses TRBV10-3 and TRBJ2-2; D is perhaps TRBD2 (6 bases). Germline CDR1 is ENHRY and CDR2 is SYGVKD. There are 14 residues in the CDR3. V lost 10 bases, J lost 5 bases, and 17 bases lay in between. The CDR3 is CATGGTSETGELFF. Written as DNA, the CDR3 is TGTGCCACCGGCGGGACGTCGGAAACCGGGGAGCTGTTTTTT.

Of note for this clone: Other DNA sequences from this sample encode an identical CDR3 as well. The chain employs TRBV25-1 and TRBJ2-5, with D perhaps matching TRBD1 or TRBD2 (5 bases each). This CDR3 region has 14 residues. Trimming stripped 2 bases from V and 5 bases from J, with 12 bases between. Germline V gene lookup returns CDR1 MGHDK and CDR2 SYGVNS. In DNA form, the CDR3 reads TGTGCCAGCAGTGAAACAGGACGGGGTGAGACCCAGTACTTC. Translating it yields CASSETGRGETQYF.

In its sample, this clone was seen many times. This rearrangement joins TRBV5-4 to TRBJ2-7; 9 positions agree with TRBD1. The CDR3 totals 15 residues. With V trimmed by 0 bases and J by 2 bases, 3 bases remained unmatched. The germline CDR1 and CDR2 sequences are SGHNT and YYREEE (reference sequence). The DNA for the CDR3 is TGTGCCAGCAGCTTGGCGGACAGGGGTCCCTACGAGCAGTACTTC. Translation: CASSLADRGPYEQYF.

The chain combines TRBV4-3 with TRBJ2-5, with 14 nucleotides matching TRBD2. This CDR3 comprises 18 residues. V trimming: 1 base; J trimming: 5 bases; junction bases outside the gene matches: 9. Per germline, CDR1 LGHNA and CDR2 YSLEER. The CDR3 reads CASSQVTSGRARVETQYF. The CDR3 DNA follows: TGCGCCAGCAGCCAAGTGACTAGCGGGAGGGCCCGGGTCGAGACCCAGTACTTC.

The rearrangement joins TRBV10-3 to TRBJ1-3; D gene uncertain. This CDR3 has 13 residues. Germline-derived CDR1 and CDR2 are ENHRY and SYGVKD. The ends were cut back, 8 bases at V and 0 bases at J, with 8 bases in the middle. For the CDR3, the DNA is TGTGCCATCGGAGGGAACTCTGGAAACACCATATATTTT. Its translation is CAIGGNSGNTIYF.

V is TRBV19 and J is TRBJ1-2, with unresolved D. Germline CDR1 reads LNHDA; CDR2 reads SQIVND (reference sequence). This CDR3 region has 13 residues. The V end was cut by 4 bases, the J end by 0 bases, with 6 bases between. Here the CDR3 reads CASSNLANYGYTF. CDR3 nucleotides: TGTGCCAGTAGTAACCTAGCTAACTATGGCTACACCTTC.

V and J are TRBV5-1 and TRBJ1-2, with D maybe TRBD1 (6 bases). Trimming took 1 base from V and 3 from J, leaving 10 bases between them. Per germline, CDR1 SGHRS and CDR2 YFSETQ. This CDR3 comprises 14 residues. The CDR3 sequence: CASSLNAGDYGYTF. Here the CDR3 DNA reads TGCGCCAGCAGCTTGAACGCAGGGGACTATGGCTACACCTTC.

V is TRBV18 and J is TRBJ2-3; TRBD2 aligns across 9 bases. This CDR3 contains 15 residues. V was pared by 8 bases and J by 2 bases, with 8 bases of the junction left unmatched. CDR1 and CDR2 (germline): KGHSH, LQKENI. CDR3 coding DNA: TGTGCCAGCCGACCAGCTAGCGGGAACACAGATACGCAGTATTTT. This gives the protein CASRPASGNTDTQYF.

The V and J genes are TRBV18 and TRBJ2-3, with no clear D. This CDR3 comprises 14 residues. The germline V gene encodes CDR1 KGHSH and CDR2 LQKENI. Trimming removed 5 bases from V and 3 bases from J, with 12 bases in between. The CDR3 coding sequence is TGTGCCAGCTCAGCGACGGTGACAACAGATACGCAGTATTTT. Translating gives CASSATVTTDTQYF. Full variable domain (rest looked up from reference TRBV18 and TRBJ2-3): NAGVMQNPRHLVRRRGQEARLRCSPMKGHSHVYWYRQLPEEGLKFMVYLQKENIIDESGMPKERFSAEFPKEGPSILRIQQVVRGDSAAYFCASSATVTTDTQYFGPGTRLTVL.

This chain uses TRBV5-8 with TRBJ2-2, with a tentative D call TRBD1 (5 bases). CDR1 is SGHTS and CDR2 is YDEGEE in the germline V gene. V lost 1 base and J 4 bases, leaving 8 bases between the germline ends. This CDR3 has 14 residues. The CDR3 here is CASSLFQGTGELFF. The CDR3 DNA reads TGTGCCAGCAGCTTGTTTCAGGGCACCGGGGAGCTGTTTTTT.

This sequence joins TRBV5-1 and TRBJ2-7, with 7 bases fitting TRBD1. CDR1 and CDR2 from the germline V gene are SGHRS and YFSETQ. With V trimmed by 5 bases and J by 2 bases, 1 base remained unmatched. The CDR3 contains 12 residues. The CDR3 loop is CASSQGAYEQYF. CDR3 nucleotide sequence: TGCGCCAGCAGTCAGGGGGCCTACGAGCAGTACTTC.

The V gene is TRBV19, the J gene TRBJ2-3, with D perhaps TRBD1 or TRBD2 (6 bases each). The CDR3 loop spans 14 amino acids. V lost 3 bases and J 5 bases, leaving 12 bases between the germline ends. Per germline, CDR1 LNHDA and CDR2 SQIVND (reference sequence). The chain's CDR3 is CASSMRDNRDTQYF. The CDR3 DNA sequence: TGTGCCAGTAGTATGCGGGACAACAGAGATACGCAGTATTTT.

The chain uses TRBV6-5 and TRBJ2-1; 8 bases are a match to TRBD2. V lost 6 bases to trimming and J lost 2 bases; unmatched junction nucleotides: 6. Germline CDR1 MNHEY, CDR2 SVGAGI. This CDR3 is built from 15 residues. The CDR3: CASSRGGGTYNEQFF. The CDR3 DNA reads TGTGCCAGCAGCCGGGGGGGCGGAACCTACAATGAGCAGTTCTTC.

For the CDR3, the DNA is TGTGCCAGCAGCTTAGTGGTTAACTATGGCTACACCTTC. Encoded protein: CASSLVVNYGYTF. The chain uses TRBV11-2 and TRBJ1-2; D gene ambiguous. This CDR3 has 13 residues. V lost 1 base and J 1 base, leaving 4 bases between the germline ends. Germline assignment: CDR1 SGHAT and CDR2 FQNNGV.

This clone was seen a handful of times. The rearrangement links TRBV5-5 to TRBJ2-1; 12 positions agree with TRBD2. V gave up 7 bases and J gave up 7 bases; unmatched junction bases: 9. CDR1 SGHKS and CDR2 YYEKEE come from the germline V gene (reference sequence). The CDR3 sequence is 15 residues long. The CDR3 spells CASVFRLAGGNEQFF. The CDR3 region has the DNA TGTGCCAGCGTATTTCGGCTAGCGGGAGGGAATGAGCAGTTCTTC.

In nucleotides, the CDR3 is TGTGCCTGGATAGTGGGGGCTGGAAACACCATATATTTT. This translates into CAWIVGAGNTIYF. J is TRBJ1-3 and V is TRBV30, with a weak D call TRBD1 (5 bases). Deletions cut 4 bases from V and 2 bases from J, with 9 bases between. The germline V gene has CDR1 GTSNPN and CDR2 SVGIG (reference sequence). The CDR3 length is 13 residues.

This clone was picked up one time. J is TRBJ1-5 and V is TRBV5-1, with 8 bases matching TRBD1. CDR3 length: 15 amino acids. With 5 bases clipped from V and 0 bases from J, the junction kept 4 bases outside the gene matches. Germline V gene lookup returns CDR1 SGHRS and CDR2 YFSETQ. The CDR3 bases are TGCGCCAGCAGTAGGACAGGGAATAGCAATCAGCCCCAGCATTTT. Encoded protein: CASSRTGNSNQPQHF. The full variable domain, completed using reference TRBV5-1 and TRBJ1-5, is KAGVTQTPRYLIKTRGQQVTLSCSPISGHRSVSWYQQTPGQGLQFLFEYFSETQRNKGNFPGRFSGRQFSNSRSEMNVSTLELGDSALYLCASSRTGNSNQPQHFGDGTRLSIL.

The table lists this clone with a few counts. The chain combines TRBV27 with TRBJ2-5; 7 positions agree with TRBD1. From germline, CDR1 is MNHEY and CDR2 SMNVEV (reference sequence). CDR3 length: 12 residues. V was clipped by 9 bases and J by 5 bases; unmatched bases: 6. DNA of the CDR3: TGTGCCAGTTCGAGGGGGCCGGAGACCCAGTACTTC. Its protein is CASSRGPETQYF.

The sample holds a few counts of this clone. This may come from a read error, since a much larger clone is one base off. The V call is TRBV4-2, the J call TRBJ2-7; D remains ambiguous. This CDR3 is 15 amino acids long. V was pared by 2 bases and J by 1 base, with 12 bases between. Looked up from germline, CDR1 is LGHNA and CDR2 is YNFKEQ. The CDR3 reads CASSQKGDVSYEQYF. As DNA, the CDR3 is TGTGCCAGCAGCCAAAAAGGAGATGTATCCTACGAGCAGTACTTC.

The rearrangement joins TRBV5-1 to TRBJ1-3; TRBD1 matches at 8 bases. Germline CDR1 SGHRS, CDR2 YFSETQ. Trimming took 4 bases from V and 0 from J; bases not matched to a gene: 12. CDR3 length equals 18 residues. The CDR3 region is CASSDPRGHGFSGNTIYF. The CDR3 nucleotides are TGCGCCAGCAGCGACCCCAGGGGGCATGGATTCTCTGGAAACACCATATATTTT.

The chain combines TRBV5-1 with TRBJ2-7; 7 nucleotides agree with TRBD1. Trimming took 4 bases from V and 5 from J; bases not matched to a gene: 9. The V gene's germline CDR1 is SGHRS and CDR2 YFSETQ. This CDR3 is built from 14 residues. CDR3 residues: CASSPRQGVHEQYF. CDR3 nucleotides: TGCGCCAGCAGCCCCCGACAGGGAGTCCACGAGCAGTACTTC.

The rearrangement uses TRBV28 and TRBJ1-5, with D perhaps TRBD1 (6 bases). The CDR3 runs to 16 residues. V was trimmed by 4 bases and J by 6 bases, leaving 19 bases between them. Germline V gene data show CDR1 as MDHEN and CDR2 as SYDVKM. CDR3 DNA: TGTGCCAGCAGTTACTCGAGGGGGGGGTATCGTCAGCCCCAGCATTTT. Protein: CASSYSRGGYRQPQHF.